The rows below give T cell receptor beta chains drawn from one sample of a study of blood T cells in healthy people across ages. MiXCR was run by TCRdb on the 5' RACE reads, yielding one entry per CDR3 protein. The data contain about 570,000 distinct CDR3 sequences, 25% to 30% of them singletons. The sample taken for sequencing was blood. The receptors were gathered from an older woman in good health. Each CDR3 is given with its conserved first and last residue. Fields, in order: V gene, J gene, D gene, clone size, CDR3 protein, CDR3 DNA. D genes are given only for firm matches. The size of a clone is reported for some rows only, either as once, few or many, or as a class for expanded clones.

v_gene: TRBV29-1
j_gene: TRBJ2-5
d_gene: -
abundance: -
CDR3aa: CSVEGGVETQYF
CDR3nt: TGCAGCGTTGAGGGGGGAGTGGAGACCCAGTACTTC

v_gene: TRBV18
j_gene: TRBJ1-3
d_gene: TRBD1
abundance: -
CDR3aa: CASSLRTGEGNTIYF
CDR3nt: TGTGCCAGCTCACTCCGGACAGGGGAGGGAAACACCATATATTTT

v_gene: TRBV15
j_gene: TRBJ1-3
d_gene: -
abundance: -
CDR3aa: CATSRDGGSVRSGNTIYF
CDR3nt: TGTGCCACCAGCAGAGATGGGGGTTCGGTCCGATCCGGAAACACCATATATTTT

v_gene: TRBV3-1
j_gene: TRBJ1-4
d_gene: -
abundance: few
CDR3aa: CASSPRWDDEKLFF
CDR3nt: TGTGCCAGCAGCCCACGGTGGGACGATGAAAAACTGTTTTTT

v_gene: TRBV20-1
j_gene: TRBJ2-2
d_gene: -
abundance: few
CDR3aa: CSAQGLGGGELFF
CDR3nt: TGCAGTGCCCAGGGTTTGGGTGGCGGGGAGCTGTTTTTT

v_gene: TRBV7-2
j_gene: TRBJ2-7
d_gene: -
abundance: -
CDR3aa: CASSPQGLLSYGQYF
CDR3nt: TGTGCCAGCAGCCCCCAGGGGTTACTCTCCTACGGGCAGTACTTC

v_gene: TRBV7-8
j_gene: TRBJ2-7
d_gene: -
abundance: -
CDR3aa: CASSWQGSSYEQYF
CDR3nt: TGTGCCAGCAGCTGGCAGGGTAGCTCCTACGAGCAGTACTTC

v_gene: TRBV5-1
j_gene: TRBJ2-3
d_gene: TRBD2
abundance: few
CDR3aa: CASSSGLAPVAYTQYF
CDR3nt: TGCGCCAGCAGCTCTGGACTAGCTCCGGTCGCATATACGCAGTATTTT

v_gene: TRBV25-1
j_gene: TRBJ2-3
d_gene: TRBD2
abundance: few
CDR3aa: CASSDTRGGGGFTDTQYF
CDR3nt: TGTGCCAGCAGTGATACCCGGGGGGGCGGGGGATTCACAGATACGCAGTATTTT

v_gene: TRBV5-1
j_gene: TRBJ2-5
d_gene: TRBD1
abundance: -
CDR3aa: CASGPSGTGEQETQYF
CDR3nt: TGCGCCAGCGGCCCCTCCGGGACAGGGGAACAAGAGACCCAGTACTTC

v_gene: TRBV11-1
j_gene: TRBJ2-1
d_gene: -
abundance: few
CDR3aa: CASSLYASSVGGEQFF
CDR3nt: TGTGCCAGCAGCTTATATGCGTCTAGCGTTGGGGGTGAGCAGTTCTTC

v_gene: TRBV18
j_gene: TRBJ2-7
d_gene: TRBD2
abundance: few
CDR3aa: CASSPRGAGAFEQYF
CDR3nt: TGTGCCAGCTCACCCCGGGGAGCGGGGGCCTTTGAGCAGTACTTC

v_gene: TRBV3-1
j_gene: TRBJ1-4
d_gene: TRBD1
abundance: few
CDR3aa: CASSPKTDFRDRANRENLFF
CDR3nt: TGTGCCAGCAGCCCTAAGACGGATTTCCGGGACAGGGCGAATCGTGAAAATCTGTTTTTT

v_gene: TRBV9
j_gene: TRBJ2-7
d_gene: TRBD1
abundance: -
CDR3aa: CASSVRGQDYEQYF
CDR3nt: TGTGCCAGCAGCGTACGGGGACAGGACTACGAGCAGTACTTC

v_gene: TRBV7-3
j_gene: TRBJ2-1
d_gene: -
abundance: -
CDR3aa: CASSRGVGANDEQFF
CDR3nt: TGTGCCAGCAGCCGCGGTGTAGGGGCAAACGATGAGCAGTTCTTC

v_gene: TRBV20-1
j_gene: TRBJ2-5
d_gene: -
abundance: few
CDR3aa: CSASLGVEGETQYF
CDR3nt: TGCAGTGCTAGTTTAGGGGTAGAAGGAGAGACCCAGTACTTC

v_gene: TRBV12-3/TRBV12-4
j_gene: TRBJ2-7
d_gene: TRBD1
abundance: -
CDR3aa: CASSFTGVLEQYF
CDR3nt: TGTGCCAGCAGTTTTACAGGGGTCCTCGAGCAGTACTTC

v_gene: TRBV15
j_gene: TRBJ2-7
d_gene: -
abundance: -
CDR3aa: CATSRGGLSYEQYF
CDR3nt: TGTGCCACCAGCAGAGGAGGCCTGTCCTACGAGCAGTACTTC

v_gene: TRBV7-2
j_gene: TRBJ1-2
d_gene: -
abundance: many
CDR3aa: CASSSTDNYGYTF
CDR3nt: TGTGCCAGCAGCTCGACAGATAACTATGGCTACACCTTC